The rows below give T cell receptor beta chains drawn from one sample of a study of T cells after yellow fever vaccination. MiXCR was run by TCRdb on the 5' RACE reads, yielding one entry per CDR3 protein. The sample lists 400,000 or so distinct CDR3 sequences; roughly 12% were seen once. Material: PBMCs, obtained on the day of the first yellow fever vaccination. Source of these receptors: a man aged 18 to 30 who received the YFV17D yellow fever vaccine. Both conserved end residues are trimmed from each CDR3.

CDR3 protein: ASSSVNDEKLF
V gene: TRBV12-3/TRBV12-4

CDR3 protein: ASSHPGGGFNEQF
V gene: TRBV9

CDR3 protein: ASSLEGNEAF
V gene: TRBV7-8

CDR3 protein: ASSQDRRLRELF
V gene: TRBV4-1

CDR3 protein: SARDYRVYGYT
V gene: TRBV20-1

CDR3 protein: ASSGGYTDTQY
V gene: TRBV9

CDR3 protein: ASSGASGGVGDTQY
V gene: TRBV6-5

CDR3 protein: ASSLAPGLAADTQY
V gene: TRBV7-9

CDR3 protein: ASSPLSIKDGPANSPLH
V gene: TRBV4-1

CDR3 protein: ASSQGPLSRNYGYT
V gene: TRBV4-1

CDR3 protein: SVRTGPNYEQY
V gene: TRBV29-1

CDR3 protein: ASSFLQGAEQY
V gene: TRBV12-3/TRBV12-4

CDR3 protein: ASLSGGVGNNEQF
V gene: TRBV28

CDR3 protein: SATTGIGQPQH
V gene: TRBV20-1

CDR3 protein: ASSRKWSVTGHEQY
V gene: TRBV2

CDR3 protein: ASSHAGTVETQY
V gene: TRBV4-1

CDR3 protein: ASKGGTGRTDTQY
V gene: TRBV5-1

CDR3 protein: ASSQGLSVNSPLH
V gene: TRBV4-3

CDR3 protein: ARTRDRKSWDIQY
V gene: TRBV28

CDR3 protein: ASSEWWQPQH
V gene: TRBV2

CDR3 protein: ASTDPEGGYT
V gene: TRBV6-2/TRBV6-3

CDR3 protein: ASSLMTGMTEAF
V gene: TRBV7-3

CDR3 protein: ASSYSWLAGIKGETQY
V gene: TRBV6-5

CDR3 protein: ASSLGGAGGQPQH
V gene: TRBV5-6

CDR3 protein: ASSLGSTSFYEQY
V gene: TRBV12-3/TRBV12-4

CDR3 protein: AIRTLETQY
V gene: TRBV10-3

CDR3 protein: ASSSPQRGTTYEQY
V gene: TRBV6-5

CDR3 protein: ASSFLARPSGNTIY
V gene: TRBV7-2

CDR3 protein: ATSDSSRGGDEQF
V gene: TRBV24-1

CDR3 protein: ASSSFGRFPYNEQF
V gene: TRBV12-3/TRBV12-4

CDR3 protein: ASSQDPYGYT
V gene: TRBV7-2

CDR3 protein: ASSQEFKGSGSTDTQY
V gene: TRBV4-2

CDR3 protein: ASSFSGSPGELF
V gene: TRBV7-9

CDR3 protein: SARSPLAGGPTYNEQF
V gene: TRBV20-1

CDR3 protein: ASSSSTAQGETQY
V gene: TRBV5-4

CDR3 protein: ASSLDVSGTFNEQF
V gene: TRBV7-3

CDR3 protein: ASSLGPLGNEQF
V gene: TRBV7-9

CDR3 protein: ASSQDYGQSAYEQY
V gene: TRBV14

CDR3 protein: SVELRLDRGGYT
V gene: TRBV29-1

CDR3 protein: ASSHRQNQETQY
V gene: TRBV7-8

CDR3 protein: ATSDPSGGFLETQY
V gene: TRBV24-1